The 20 T cell receptor beta chains reported below all come from one sample, sequenced in a study of Ad26.COV2.S vaccination and SARS-CoV-2 variants. The protocol was immunoSEQ multiplex PCR, while the TCRdb copy is restricted to in-frame clones and leaves out a portion. The table includes 350,000 to 600,000 clones, approximately 90% detected once. Treatment indicated: some 19 received Ad26.COV2.S at low or high dose, single or two shots; 5 received placebo; per-sample allocation not given. It was on day 63 after the first vaccine or placebo injection that samples were taken. The source was peripheral blood, collected in a trial of Ad26.COV2.S vaccine versus placebo. These receptors were taken from a person aged 18-65 years who received the Ad26.COV2.S COVID-19 vaccine or a placebo.

The chain combines TRBV29-1 with TRBJ1-2; TRBD1 is a possible D gene (6 bases). Germline values: CDR1 SQVTM, CDR2 ANQGSEA. The CDR3 is 13 amino acids. V lost 0 bases and J lost 6, with 11 bases in between. For the CDR3, the DNA is TGCAGCGTTGAAGAGGACAGAGGGGATGGCTACACCTTC. This gives the protein CSVEEDRGDGYTF.

The V and J genes are TRBV27 and TRBJ1-1; D is uncertain. Deletions cut 5 bases from V and 5 bases from J, with 18 bases between. The CDR3 has 15 residues. CDR1 is MNHEY and CDR2 is SMNVEV in the germline V gene (reference sequence). CDR3 bases: TGTGCCAGCAGTCCCTCGACGATAGTTGGAACTGAAGCTTTCTTT. Amino acid sequence: CASSPSTIVGTEAFF.

This clone has a single count. J is TRBJ2-1 and V is TRBV10-1; 7 bases map to TRBD2. The V and J ends lost 0 bases and 5 bases, in that order; junction bases with no gene match: 4. The germline CDR1 and CDR2 sequences are WNHNN and SYGVQD (reference sequence). This CDR3 has 15 residues. Here the CDR3 DNA reads TGCGCCAGCAGTGAGTCGGGGGGGGTTAACAATGAGCAGTTCTTC. This codes for CASSESGGVNNEQFF.

The chain is built from TRBV7-2 and TRBJ1-2; no clear D gene. Germline CDR1 is SGHTA and CDR2 is FQGNSA. Trimming took 2 bases from V and 5 from J, leaving 9 bases between them. The CDR3 is 13 amino acids. The CDR3 here is CASSLSPEYGYTF. DNA of the CDR3: TGTGCCAGCAGCTTATCTCCAGAATATGGCTACACCTTC.

The J gene is TRBJ1-2, the V gene TRBV6-5; 7 bases align to TRBD1. With 6 bases clipped from V and 6 bases from J, the junction kept 10 bases outside the gene matches. Germline V lookup: CDR1 MNHEY, CDR2 SVGAGI. CDR3 length: 14 residues. The DNA for the CDR3 is TGTGCCAGCAGCCGAAACAGGGGACTTCATGGCTACACCTTC. Amino acid sequence: CASSRNRGLHGYTF.

The chain links TRBV18 to TRBJ2-3, with 8 bases matching TRBD1. The germline CDR1 and CDR2 sequences are KGHSH and LQKENI. The CDR3 extends over 17 amino acids. The J segment lost 1 base and the V segment lost 4 bases, leaving 10 bases of the junction unmatched. The CDR3 sequence is CASSRPDRERGTDTQYF. CDR3 DNA sequence: TGTGCCAGCTCACGCCCGGACAGGGAACGGGGCACAGATACGCAGTATTTT.

The chain links TRBV19 to TRBJ2-5; D possibly matches TRBD1 or TRBD2 (5 bases each). The CDR3 has 17 amino acids. V dropped 5 bases and J dropped 2 bases, with 21 bases sitting between them. Germline values: CDR1 LNHDA, CDR2 SQIVND (reference sequence). The DNA of the CDR3 is TGTGCCAGTAGTCACTCCGGGACGTCGGCTAGGCAAGAGACCCAGTACTTC. This translates into CASSHSGTSARQETQYF. Filled out from reference TRBV19 and TRBJ2-5, the complete variable domain reads DGGITQSPKYLFRKEGQNVTLSCEQNLNHDAMYWYRQDPGQGLRLIYYSQIVNDFQKGDIAEGYSVSREKKESFPLTVTSAQKNPTAFYLCASSHSGTSARQETQYFGPGTRLLVL.

In the case of this clone: Additional DNA sequences in this sample encode the identical CDR3. This chain connects TRBV18 to TRBJ1-4, with 9 bases fitting TRBD1. With 3 bases clipped from V and 8 bases from J, the junction kept 4 bases outside the gene matches. The length of the CDR3 is 14 residues. In germline, CDR1 is KGHSH, CDR2 LQKENI. The CDR3 spells CASSPGQGGEKLFF. The DNA of the CDR3 is TGTGCCAGCTCACCGGGACAGGGTGGCGAAAAACTGTTTTTT.

The chain uses TRBV6-5 and TRBJ1-2; D possibly corresponds to TRBD1 (5 bases). This CDR3 region has 13 residues. V shed 8 bases and J shed 4 bases, with 14 bases lying between them. CDR1 is MNHEY and CDR2 is SVGAGI in the germline V gene. CDR3 protein: CASSAGRIYGYTF. As DNA, the CDR3 is TGTGCCAGCTCGGCAGGGCGCATCTATGGCTACACCTTC.

This clone appeared a single time. This rearrangement joins TRBV28 to TRBJ1-1; D gene uncertain. Trimming left V 1 base short and J 1 base short, with 4 bases between. CDR3 length: 13 residues. CDR1 MDHEN and CDR2 SYDVKM come from the germline V gene. The CDR3 here is CASSLSPNTEAFF. Written as DNA, the CDR3 is TGTGCCAGCAGTTTATCCCCGAACACTGAAGCTTTCTTT.

Of note for this clone: Germline and junction disagree at one end, which may indicate a read error. The rearrangement links TRBV6-1 to TRBJ1-5; TRBD1 might be the D (6 bases). CDR1 MNHNS and CDR2 SASEGT come from the germline V gene. The CDR3 is 13 residues long. The CDR3 region has the DNA TGTGCCAGCAGTGAAGCGCTCTTCGGGGGCGCGTATTTT. Translated: CASSEALFGGAYF.

J is TRBJ2-3 and V is TRBV4-1, with D hard to call. The CDR3 is 13 amino acids. V was trimmed by 3 bases and J by 2 bases, leaving 6 bases between them. Germline lookup yields CDR1 MGHRA and CDR2 YSYEKL. The CDR3 sequence: CASSQKYTDTQYF. The CDR3 nucleotides read TGCGCCAGCAGCCAGAAATACACAGATACGCAGTATTTT.

The V gene is TRBV7-8, the J gene TRBJ2-1; TRBD2 aligns across 11 bases. Germline V lookup: CDR1 SGHVS, CDR2 FQNEAQ. This CDR3 is 17 amino acids long. The V gene end was trimmed by 5 bases and the J gene end by 1 base; junction bases not matched to a gene: 7. This chain's CDR3 is CASSQTSGKSSYNEQFF. CDR3 DNA sequence: TGTGCCAGCAGCCAGACTAGCGGGAAGTCTTCCTACAATGAGCAGTTCTTC.

The rearrangement uses TRBV5-4 and TRBJ2-7; 7 bases agree with TRBD1. The germline CDR1 and CDR2 sequences are SGHNT and YYREEE (reference sequence). After removal of 4 bases from V and 2 bases from J, the junction contained 9 bases not matched to a gene. The length of the CDR3 is 15 residues. CDR3 amino acids: CASSPDRVRAYEQYF. CDR3 coding DNA: TGTGCCAGCAGCCCTGACAGGGTGAGGGCCTACGAGCAGTACTTC. Filled out from reference TRBV5-4 and TRBJ2-7, the complete variable domain reads ETGVTQSPTHLIKTRGQQVTLRCSSQSGHNTVSWYQQALGQGPQFIFQYYREEENGRGNFPPRFSGLQFPNYSSELNVNALELDDSALYLCASSPDRVRAYEQYFGPGTRLTVT.

The genes are TRBV7-9 and TRBJ1-1, with 8 bases aligning to TRBD1. Germline V lookup: CDR1 SEHNR, CDR2 FQNEAQ (reference sequence). The CDR3 totals 14 residues. V trimming: 4 bases; J trimming: 1 base; junction bases outside the gene matches: 2. CDR3 nucleotides: TGTGCCAGCAGCTCAGGGGGCTGGAACACTGAAGCTTTCTTT. As protein: CASSSGGWNTEAFF.

This clone appeared a few times. The rearrangement uses TRBV2 and TRBJ1-2; D perhaps matches TRBD1 (5 bases). The V and J ends lost 2 bases and 1 base respectively, with 11 bases between them. CDR3 length equals 15 residues. Germline lookup yields CDR1 SNHLY and CDR2 FYNNEI. The CDR3 bases are TGTGCCAGCAGTGAAATAGGGGCCAGTAACTATGGCTACACCTTC. It codes for CASSEIGASNYGYTF. Looking up the rest from reference TRBV2 and TRBJ1-2 gives the full variable domain: EPEVTQTPSHQVTQMGQEVILRCVPISNHLYFYWYRQILGQKVEFLVSFYNNEISEKSEIFDDQFSVERPDGSNFTLKIRSTKLEDSAMYFCASSEIGASNYGYTFGSGTRLTVV.

The chain carries TRBV5-1 and TRBJ1-1; D is uncertain. CDR3 size: 15 residues. V was shortened by 6 bases and J by 1 base, with 16 bases between the two germline ends. CDR1 and CDR2 from the germline V gene are SGHRS and YFSETQ. The DNA for the CDR3 is TGCGCCAGCACCTCCGGAGAGGGAACGAACACTGAAGCTTTCTTT. Translating gives CASTSGEGTNTEAFF.

V and J are TRBV27 and TRBJ1-6; D gene ambiguous. The germline CDR1 and CDR2 sequences are MNHEY and SMNVEV (reference sequence). The CDR3 spans 14 residues. The ends were cut back, 5 bases at V and 4 bases at J, with 9 bases in the middle. As DNA, the CDR3 is TGTGCCAGCAGTGAGACACCATATAATTCACCCCTCCACTTT. Residues: CASSETPYNSPLHF.

The rearrangement uses TRBV9 and TRBJ2-7; a weak D match, TRBD1 (6 bases). CDR1 is SGDLS, CDR2 YYNGEE, per germline. Trimming left V 2 bases short and J 4 bases short, with 13 bases between. This CDR3 is 14 amino acids long. CDR3 protein: CASSVGTGLYEQYF. CDR3 nucleotides: TGTGCCAGCAGCGTTGGAACAGGGCTATACGAGCAGTACTTC.

V and J are TRBV9 and TRBJ2-5; TRBD2 might be the D (6 bases). Germline V gene sequence: CDR1 SGDLS, CDR2 YYNGEE. Trimming took 0 bases from V and 4 from J, leaving 10 bases between them. The length of the CDR3 is 14 residues. CDR3 nucleotides: TGTGCCAGCAGCGTAGCGGACTATCGAGAGACCCAGTACTTC. It is translated as CASSVADYRETQYF.